Each of the 8 T cell receptor beta chains below was sequenced from the same sample in a study of cytomegalovirus exposure and HLA in healthy donors. PCR amplification relied on 60 Vbeta primers (plus 13 Jbeta primers). Profiling relied on immunoSEQ multiplex PCR, and the TCRdb table lists in-frame clones only, not all of them. Seen here are about 160,000 clones, approximately 78% observed once, and the top ten hold 0.9% to 1%. Material for sequencing was PBMCs. Receptor source: a girl under 10 years old in good health and CMV-seropositive.

This clone was observed a few times. The CDR3 DNA follows: TGTGCCTGTACCGGCAGGGAACAGTACTTC. Translating it yields CACTGREQYF. The chain employs TRBV30 and TRBJ2-5; a weak D match, TRBD1 (5 bases). The V end was cut by 6 bases, the J end by 11 bases, with 13 bases between. The CDR3 length is 10 residues. Germline loops: CDR1 GTSNPN, CDR2 SVGIG (reference sequence).

The rearrangement links TRBV5-1 to TRBJ2-2; D gene unclear. This CDR3 has 15 residues. Germline CDR1 is SGHRS and CDR2 is YFSETQ. Deletions cut 1 base from V and 2 bases from J, with 9 bases between. CDR3 region: CASSLTQTNTGELFF. In nucleotides, the CDR3 is TGCGCCAGCAGCTTGACCCAGACTAACACCGGGGAGCTGTTTTTT.

This clone has only a few counts. The genes are TRBV30 and TRBJ1-5; a possible D gene is TRBD1 (6 bases). The germline V gene encodes CDR1 GTSNPN and CDR2 SVGIG (reference sequence). The CDR3 has 13 residues. V was pared by 2 bases and J by 10 bases, with 15 bases between. The CDR3 coding sequence is TGTGCCTGGAGTTCCACAGGGATCGTTCCCCAGCATTTT. It codes for CAWSSTGIVPQHF.

The V gene is TRBV30, the J gene TRBJ2-2, with 8 nucleotides matching TRBD2. Germline-derived CDR1 and CDR2 are GTSNPN and SVGIG (reference sequence). The length of the CDR3 is 20 residues. Trimming cost V 3 bases and J 3 bases; bases outside gene matches: 21. The CDR3 DNA is TGTGCCTGGAGGAACACTTTATTTAGCGGGATCGGGGGGTACACCGGGGAGCTGTTTTTT. This gives the protein CAWRNTLFSGIGGYTGELFF. The variable domain in full, with the rest retrieved from reference TRBV30 and TRBJ2-2, is SQTIHQWPATLVQPVGSPLSLECTVEGTSNPNLYWYRQAAGRGLQLLFYSVGIGQISSEVPQNLSASRPQDRQFILSSKKLLLSDSGFYLCAWRNTLFSGIGGYTGELFFGEGSRLTVL.

The chain carries TRBV7-2 and TRBJ1-1, with 10 bases matching TRBD1. The junction had 7 bases not matched to a gene; V was cut back by 5 bases and J by 7 bases. Germline-derived CDR1 and CDR2 are SGHTA and FQGNSA. The CDR3 has 14 residues. As DNA, the CDR3 is TGTGCCAGCAGCATCCGACAGGGGGCAAATGAAGCTTTCTTT. It codes for CASSIRQGANEAFF.

The CDR3 protein is CASSQEGLAYYNEQFF. CDR3 sequence (DNA): TGCGCCAGCAGCCAAGAAGGACTAGCGTATTACAATGAGCAGTTCTTC. J is TRBJ2-1 and V is TRBV4-1, with 9 bases lining up with TRBD2. The CDR3 loop spans 16 amino acids. CDR1 and CDR2 (germline): MGHRA, YSYEKL. The V gene end was trimmed by 0 bases and the J gene end by 4 bases; junction bases not matched to a gene: 4.

V is TRBV4-1 and J is TRBJ2-2, with 9 bases fitting TRBD1. CDR3 length: 16 residues. V shed 4 bases, J shed 2 bases, and the junction held 5 bases outside the gene matches. In germline, CDR1 is MGHRA, CDR2 YSYEKL. The CDR3 reads CASSPQGAPNTGELFF. The CDR3 nucleotides are TGCGCCAGCAGCCCACAGGGGGCCCCTAACACCGGGGAGCTGTTTTTT.

Here the CDR3 reads CASWGRTSGSYEQYF. The CDR3 DNA reads as TGTGCCAGTTGGGGAAGGACTAGCGGGAGTTACGAGCAGTACTTC. V gene TRBV27 combines with J gene TRBJ2-7, with 13 positions matching TRBD2. CDR1 is MNHEY, CDR2 SMNVEV, per germline (reference sequence). V was pared by 9 bases and J by 4 bases, with 9 bases of the junction left unmatched. This CDR3 has 15 amino acids.